A selection of T cell receptor beta chains follows, all from one sample in a study of blood T cell repertoires in COVID-19. Sequenced by immunoSEQ multiplex PCR; TCRdb stores in-frame clones only, minus some. Here the sample spans 55,000 to 90,000 clones, around 82% being singletons. The specimen was peripheral blood. The source of these receptors is a woman in her sixties or seventies with acute or convalescent COVID-19. Each CDR3 is given with its conserved first and last residue.

V	J	CDR3
TRBV6-6	TRBJ1-1	CASSYSPGLDTEAFF
TRBV6-5	TRBJ1-6	CASREGQTYNSPLHF
TRBV6-6	TRBJ2-3	CASSTVMGLGTDTQYF
TRBV15	TRBJ2-5	CATSRDRGTQETQYF
TRBV19	TRBJ1-6	CASSLQAWSPNSPLHF
TRBV10-2	TRBJ2-3	CASRSGTRPTDTQYF
TRBV5-5	TRBJ1-2	CASNSLRGDGYTF
TRBV6-6	TRBJ1-2	CASSYRTGTGSYGYTF
TRBV6-5	TRBJ2-7	CASSRLAGFYEQYF
TRBV12-3/TRBV12-4	TRBJ1-1	CASRTGGETEAFF
TRBV5-6	TRBJ2-3	CASSFNRGSTTDTQYF
TRBV12-3/TRBV12-4	TRBJ2-1	CASRTTGWEQFF
TRBV19	TRBJ1-5	CASSIKRPGGNQPQHF
TRBV27	TRBJ2-1	CASSILAGAYNEQFF
TRBV5-1	TRBJ2-7	CASSSQFGTSGGAYEQYF
TRBV6-4	TRBJ1-2	CASSRTGGAMDGYTF
TRBV15	TRBJ2-1	CATSRDRSSGGMVEQFF
TRBV1	TRBJ1-2	CTSSPILGKGYTF
TRBV3-1/TRBV3-2	TRBJ2-4	CASSQHRDRGIAKNIQYF
TRBV27	TRBJ2-1	CASSSPTSGGADEQFF
TRBV11-3	TRBJ2-7	CASSLFGGGQGRTYEQYF
TRBV5-1	TRBJ1-1	CASSPEPAGVRAFF
TRBV5-1	TRBJ1-4	CASSLQGSTNEKLFF
TRBV4-2	TRBJ2-3	CASSQELGQGATDTQYF
TRBV6-5	TRBJ1-6	CASRRGQENSPLHF
TRBV5-1	TRBJ1-1	CASTLGGGDYTEAFF
TRBV5-1	TRBJ1-3	CASSPRGGGGNTIYF
TRBV27	TRBJ1-5	CASSGTGNQPQHF
TRBV19	TRBJ1-2	CASSVGTGGGNYGYTF
TRBV7-9	TRBJ2-4	CASSPAAGALAKNIQYF
TRBV20-1	TRBJ2-4	CSARTGNIQYF
TRBV6-5	TRBJ1-5	CASRRTGGNQPQHF
TRBV19	TRBJ1-6	CASRAGAYETPLHF
TRBV3-1/TRBV3-2	TRBJ1-2	CASSQEVGGRYTF
TRBV3-1/TRBV3-2	TRBJ1-1	CASSQEGPFVSTEAFF
TRBV19	TRBJ1-2	CASTPQGGDYGYTF
TRBV30	TRBJ1-5	CAWNEGGLGNQPQHF
TRBV2	TRBJ1-3	CASSEGSTGNTIYF
TRBV7-2	TRBJ1-2	CASSPRQAGGYTF
TRBV6-1	TRBJ1-5	CASSEGVGRGNQPQHF
TRBV7-9	TRBJ1-2	CASSFRTGWTNYGYTF
TRBV7-9	TRBJ1-2	CASSYTGGSDGYTF
TRBV19	TRBJ2-5	CATRGQGRAETQYF
TRBV6-1	TRBJ1-5	CASSEARQVNQPQHF
TRBV29-1	TRBJ1-1	CSAGTGMNTEAFF
TRBV7-9	TRBJ2-3	CASSSPPATPGDTQYF